This T cell receptor beta chain came from a study of PD-L1 blockade in urothelial cancer (dated by TCRdb to the late 2010s). Describing the broader study: All patients started therapy around 2014 and received atezolizumab 1,200 mg intravenously every 3 weeks. About 85% of the roughly 29 patients were males with bladder-origin urothelial cancer, and about 60% of the 29 reported a prior smoking history. Patients had an ECOG performance status of 0 or 1 and had received between 0 and 3 prior chemotherapy regimens. Blood samples were analyzed 3 weeks after the start of treatment (second dose) and 6 weeks after the start of treatment. Blood samples gave median yields of approximately 130,000 T cells and 82,636 unique TCRs, along with a median clonality of roughly 0.08. An exploratory multi-omic analysis was conducted of the somatic, immune and clinical correlates of response to PD-L1 blockade with atezolizumab in urothelial cancer. TCR sequencing covered pretreatment tumor samples and matched, serially collected peripheral blood taken before and after atezolizumab treatment. Durable clinical benefit was defined as progression-free survival longer than 6 months, and TCR features were also tested against progression-free and overall survival. In the same patients who had TCR sequencing, pretreatment tumors also underwent whole exome sequencing and RNA sequencing. Durable clinical benefit was achieved by nine patients but not by the remaining 20. Around 30 patients had pretreatment blood TCR-seq, some 25 had at least one posttreatment blood collection, and some 25 had tumor TCR-seq. Overall study outcomes, separate from this receptor: A pretreatment peripheral blood TCR clonality below the median was linked to improved progression-free and overall survival. Because the sample size was small (n of about 27) and many exploratory analyses were performed, the results are intended to be hypothesis-generating. Patients with durable benefit showed greater expansion of tumor-associated TCR clones in peripheral blood 3 weeks after starting treatment (n ≈ 23, p = 0.022).

Sample time point, as interpreted from the label and publication: pretreatment peripheral blood. The cohort comprised fewer than 35 patients with locally advanced or metastatic urothelial carcinoma treated at Memorial Sloan Kettering on a trial protocol. Peripheral blood mononuclear cells were collected pretreatment and during treatment, with between 1 and 8 total time points obtained per patient. The Qiagen DNeasy Blood extraction kit was used to purify genomic DNA from total PBMCs and from tumor samples. PBMCs were collected pretreatment and during treatment and were isolated and stored as previously described. Comment on this clone: Its antigen specificity is not known. Qualities for individual bases were not recorded, and no much larger clone is one base off.

Each PCR received spiked-in synthetic TCR analog templates so that absolute template abundance could be estimated from read counts. TCRbeta CDR3 regions were amplified from genomic DNA with bias-controlled V and J gene primers using the immunoSEQ assay. Sequencing of rearranged TCRbeta segments was done at approximately 20X coverage. Per the original workflow: Sequencing errors were corrected by clustering and CDR3s were annotated against IMGT to assign V, D and J genes. Only productive TCRbeta rearrangements were used in downstream analyses, excluding out-of-frame or stop-codon sequences. To compute clonality, Shannon entropy was normalized by the log of the number of unique productive sequences and then subtracted from one. Clones differing between time points or between blood and tumor were identified using Fisher's exact test with Benjamini-Hochberg correction, with an adjusted p below 0.01 applied as the threshold. The clones in this table, taken by TCRdb from immuneACCESS, are in-frame only. Not every clone is retained; where verified, under half of the shortfall comes from an unresolved V gene, and the cause of the rest is unknown. That table supplies the V and J calls and clone size; D and trimming were determined from the DNA. The sample records about 52,000 clones, about 75% of which are singletons. About 4.1% of the sample belongs to the ten largest clones.

From its cysteine to its phenylalanine, the CDR3 spans 14 amino acids. Only CDR3 DNA remains: 42 bases, in frame from the first base. V gives up 0 bases and J gives up 7 bases, and the segment between their germline ends measures 11 bases. The germline V gene (reference sequence) specifies SGHNT as CDR1 and YYREEE as CDR2. The rearrangement combines TRBV5-4 with TRBJ2-1; confidence is insufficient to name the D gene. Here the sequenced sample was PBMCs, taken around atezolizumab (anti-PD-L1) treatment. The clonotype originates from a man between 65 and 80 years old with urothelial cancer. The CDR3: CASSLDFSSNEQFF. The DNA sequence is given as TGTGCCAGCAGCTTGGATTTCTCGAGTAATGAGCAGTTCTTC.